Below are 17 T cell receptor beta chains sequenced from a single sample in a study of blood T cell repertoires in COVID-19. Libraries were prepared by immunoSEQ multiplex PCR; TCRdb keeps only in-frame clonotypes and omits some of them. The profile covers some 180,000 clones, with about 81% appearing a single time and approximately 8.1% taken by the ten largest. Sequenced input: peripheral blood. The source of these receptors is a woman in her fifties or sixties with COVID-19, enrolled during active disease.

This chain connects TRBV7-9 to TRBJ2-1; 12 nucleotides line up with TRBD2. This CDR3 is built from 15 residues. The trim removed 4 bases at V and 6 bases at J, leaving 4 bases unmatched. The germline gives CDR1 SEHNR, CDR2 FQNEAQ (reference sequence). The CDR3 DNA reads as TGTGCCAGCAGCTCACTAGCGGGAGGCGTCAATGAGCAGTTCTTC. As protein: CASSSLAGGVNEQFF.

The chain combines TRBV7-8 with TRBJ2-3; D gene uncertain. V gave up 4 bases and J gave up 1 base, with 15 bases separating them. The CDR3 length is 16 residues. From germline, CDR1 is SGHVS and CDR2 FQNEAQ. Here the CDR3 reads CASSYPPEVGTDTQYF. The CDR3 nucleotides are TGTGCCAGCAGCTACCCCCCCGAGGTGGGCACAGATACGCAGTATTTT.

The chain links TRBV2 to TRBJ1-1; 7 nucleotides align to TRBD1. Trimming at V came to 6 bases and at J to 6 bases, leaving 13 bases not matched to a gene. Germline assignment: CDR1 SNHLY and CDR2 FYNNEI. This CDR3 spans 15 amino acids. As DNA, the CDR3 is TGTGCCAGCAGGGGAAGCATGACAGGGAAGGCTGAAGCTTTCTTT. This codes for CASRGSMTGKAEAFF. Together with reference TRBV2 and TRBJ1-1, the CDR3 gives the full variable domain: EPEVTQTPSHQVTQMGQEVILRCVPISNHLYFYWYRQILGQKVEFLVSFYNNEISEKSEIFDDQFSVERPDGSNFTLKIRSTKLEDSAMYFCASRGSMTGKAEAFFGQGTRLTVV.

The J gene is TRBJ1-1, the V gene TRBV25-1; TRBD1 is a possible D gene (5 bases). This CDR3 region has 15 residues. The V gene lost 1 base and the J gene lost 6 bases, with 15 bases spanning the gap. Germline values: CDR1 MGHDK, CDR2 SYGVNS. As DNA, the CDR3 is TGTGCCAGCAGTGAATCGTGGGGGGTAATGTCTGAAGCTTTCTTT. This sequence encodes CASSESWGVMSEAFF. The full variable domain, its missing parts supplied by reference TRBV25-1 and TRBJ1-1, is EADIYQTPRYLVIGTGKKITLECSQTMGHDKMYWYQQDPGMELHLIHYSYGVNSTEKGDLSSESTVSRIRTEHFPLTLESARPSHTSQYLCASSESWGVMSEAFFGQGTRLTVV.

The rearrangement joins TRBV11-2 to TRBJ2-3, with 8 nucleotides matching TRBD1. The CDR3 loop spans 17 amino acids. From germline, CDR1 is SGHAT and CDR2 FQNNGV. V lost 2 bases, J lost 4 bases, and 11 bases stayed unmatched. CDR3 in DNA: TGTGCCAGCAGCTTACAGGGGGCGGTATCAGGGGCAGATACGCAGTATTTT. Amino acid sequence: CASSLQGAVSGADTQYF.

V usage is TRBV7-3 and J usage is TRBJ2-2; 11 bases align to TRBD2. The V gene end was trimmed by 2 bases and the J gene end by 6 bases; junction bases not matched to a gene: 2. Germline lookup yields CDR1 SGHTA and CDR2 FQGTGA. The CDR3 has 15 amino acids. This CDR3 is CASSLSLAGAGELFF. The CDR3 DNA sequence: TGTGCCAGCAGCTTATCACTAGCGGGAGCCGGGGAGCTGTTTTTT. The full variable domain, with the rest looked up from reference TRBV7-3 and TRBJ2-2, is GAGVSQTPSNKVTEKGKYVELRCDPISGHTALYWYRQSLGQGPEFLIYFQGTGAADDSGLPNDRFFAVRPEGSVSTLKIQRTERGDSAVYLCASSLSLAGAGELFFGEGSRLTVL.

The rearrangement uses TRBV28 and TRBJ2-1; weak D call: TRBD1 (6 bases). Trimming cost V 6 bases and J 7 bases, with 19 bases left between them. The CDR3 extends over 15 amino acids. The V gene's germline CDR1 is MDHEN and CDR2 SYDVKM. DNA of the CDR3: TGTGCCAGCAGATTGTCAGGGGCGGTTGGGAATGAGCAGTTCTTC. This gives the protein CASRLSGAVGNEQFF.

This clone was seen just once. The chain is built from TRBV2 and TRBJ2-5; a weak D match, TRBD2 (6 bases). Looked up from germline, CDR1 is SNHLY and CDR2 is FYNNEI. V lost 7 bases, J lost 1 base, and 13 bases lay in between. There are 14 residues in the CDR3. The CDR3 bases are TGTGCCAGCAAGGCCCGGGACTTCCAAGAGACCCAGTACTTC. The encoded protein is CASKARDFQETQYF.

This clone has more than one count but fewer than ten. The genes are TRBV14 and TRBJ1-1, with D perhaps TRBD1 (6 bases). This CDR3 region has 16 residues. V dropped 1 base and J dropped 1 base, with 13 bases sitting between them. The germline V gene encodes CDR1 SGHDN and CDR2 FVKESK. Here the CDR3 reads CASSQARAGANTEAFF. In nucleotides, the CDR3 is TGTGCCAGCAGCCAAGCAAGGGCAGGGGCGAACACTGAAGCTTTCTTT.

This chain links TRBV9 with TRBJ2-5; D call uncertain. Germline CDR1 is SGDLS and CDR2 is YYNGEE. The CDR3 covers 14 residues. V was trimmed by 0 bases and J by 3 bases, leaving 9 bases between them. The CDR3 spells CASSVGPSKETQYF. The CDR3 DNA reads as TGTGCCAGCAGCGTAGGGCCTAGTAAAGAGACCCAGTACTTC.

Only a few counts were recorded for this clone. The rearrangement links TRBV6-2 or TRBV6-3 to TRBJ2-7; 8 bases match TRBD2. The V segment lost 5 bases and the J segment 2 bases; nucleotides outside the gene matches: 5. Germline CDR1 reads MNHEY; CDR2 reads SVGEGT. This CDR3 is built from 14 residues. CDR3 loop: CASSLLGGAYEQYV. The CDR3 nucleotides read TGTGCCAGCAGTCTCCTCGGGGGGGCCTACGAGCAGTACGTC.

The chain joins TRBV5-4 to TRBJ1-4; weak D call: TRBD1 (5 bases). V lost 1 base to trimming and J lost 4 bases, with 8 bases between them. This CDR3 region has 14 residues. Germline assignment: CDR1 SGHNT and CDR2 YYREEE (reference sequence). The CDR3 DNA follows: TGTGCCAGCAGCTTGTTAGGGGATAATGAAAAACTGTTTTTT. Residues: CASSLLGDNEKLFF.

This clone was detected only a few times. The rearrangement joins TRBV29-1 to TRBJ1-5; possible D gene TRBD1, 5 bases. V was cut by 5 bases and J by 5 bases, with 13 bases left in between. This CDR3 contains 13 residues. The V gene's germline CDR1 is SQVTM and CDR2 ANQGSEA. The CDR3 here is CSVTAGGDQPQHF. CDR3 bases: TGCAGCGTTACCGCGGGGGGAGATCAGCCCCAGCATTTT.

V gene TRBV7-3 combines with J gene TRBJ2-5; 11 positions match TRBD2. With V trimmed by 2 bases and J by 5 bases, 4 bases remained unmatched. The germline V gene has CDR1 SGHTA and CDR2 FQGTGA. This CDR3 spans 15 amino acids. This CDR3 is CASSLFSGRVETQYF. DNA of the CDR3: TGTGCCAGCAGCTTATTTAGCGGGAGGGTTGAGACCCAGTACTTC.

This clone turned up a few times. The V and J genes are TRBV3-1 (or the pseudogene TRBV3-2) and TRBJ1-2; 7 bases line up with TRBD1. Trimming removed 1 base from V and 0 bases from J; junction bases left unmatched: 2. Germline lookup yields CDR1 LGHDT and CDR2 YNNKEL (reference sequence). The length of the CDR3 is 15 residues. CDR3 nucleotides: TGTGCCAGCAGCCAAGCAGGGACAGCTAACTATGGCTACACCTTC. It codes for CASSQAGTANYGYTF.

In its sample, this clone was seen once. In DNA, the CDR3 is TGTGCCAGCAGCTTAGGGCCAGGGCACCTCTCTGGAAACACCATATATTTT. Translated, it gives CASSLGPGHLSGNTIYF. The chain is built from TRBV7-2 and TRBJ1-3; D might be TRBD1 (5 bases). This CDR3 is built from 17 residues. CDR1 is SGHTA and CDR2 is FQGNSA in the germline V gene. The V gene lost 1 base and the J gene lost 0 bases, with 13 bases spanning the gap.

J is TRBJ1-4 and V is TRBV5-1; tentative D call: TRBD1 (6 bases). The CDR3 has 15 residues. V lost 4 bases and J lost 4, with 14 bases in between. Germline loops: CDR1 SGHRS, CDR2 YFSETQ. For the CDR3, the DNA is TGCGCCAGCAGCAACAGGGAGTTCAATAATGAAAAACTGTTTTTT. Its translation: CASSNREFNNEKLFF. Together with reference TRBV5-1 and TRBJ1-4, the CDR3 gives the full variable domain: KAGVTQTPRYLIKTRGQQVTLSCSPISGHRSVSWYQQTPGQGLQFLFEYFSETQRNKGNFPGRFSGRQFSNSRSEMNVSTLELGDSALYLCASSNREFNNEKLFFGSGTQLSVL.